This T cell receptor (beta chain) was sequenced during a study of T cells in localized non-small cell lung cancer. Atypia-free adjacent lung was sampled at least 2 cm beyond the tumor margin. By proportion, this clone is large. Its specificity is not known. This specimen includes other DNA sequences encoding the same CDR3. Assay: immunoSEQ multiplex PCR; the TCRdb copy retains only in-frame clones and omits some. The table lists under 2,000 clones, about 20% of them singletons. V was pared by 6 bases and J by 0 bases, with 6 bases between. Looked up from germline, CDR1 is MDHEN and CDR2 is SYDVKM. The CDR3 spans 13 residues. General study results and limits: Adjacent lung had a median approximately 57 of the 100 largest tumor clones. Tumor trailed uninvolved adjacent lung in T cell clonality, which peaked there. Because researchers sequenced only one region of the tumor, heterogeneity is still possible.

The V and J genes are TRBV28 and TRBJ1-5; D remains ambiguous. Sequencing was performed on normal lung tissue next to the tumor, taken before any cancer treatment. This TCR came from a man aged 18 to 50 with stage I lung adenocarcinoma. The CDR3 spells CASSADSNQPQHF. Here the CDR3 DNA reads TGTGCCAGCAGCGCTGATAGCAATCAGCCCCAGCATTTT. Looking up the rest from reference TRBV28 and TRBJ1-5 gives the full variable domain: DVKVTQSSRYLVKRTGEKVFLECVQDMDHENMFWYRQDPGLGLRLIYFSYDVKMKEKGDIPEGYSVSREKKERFSLILESASTNQTSMYLCASSADSNQPQHFGDGTRLSIL.